This entry lists 11 T cell receptor beta chains sequenced from one sample in a study of blood T cell repertoires in COVID-19 (dated by TCRdb to about 2020). The library came from the immunoSEQ multiplex PCR assay. Held by TCRdb, this immuneACCESS table contains in-frame sequences only and omits some clones. Under half of the omission traces to an unresolved V gene where checked; the cause of the rest is unknown. The sample table holds about 170,000 clones, of which around 93% were seen once. About 4.8% of the sample is held by the ten biggest clonotypes. Sequencing was done on a sample of peripheral blood. All receptors come from a man aged 25-40 years with COVID-19, enrolled during active disease.

The J gene is TRBJ1-1, the V gene TRBV6-2 or TRBV6-3; 8 nucleotides align to TRBD1. CDR1 and CDR2 (germline): MNHEY, SVGEGT. CDR3 length equals 15 residues. The V and J ends lost 0 bases and 9 bases, in that order; junction bases with no gene match: 9. In nucleotides, the CDR3 is TGTGCCAGCAGTTACTCGACAGGGGTTTCGCATAAAGCTTTCTTT. It specifies CASSYSTGVSHKAFF.

The rearrangement uses TRBV7-3 and TRBJ1-3, with 7 bases identical to TRBD1. This CDR3 spans 15 amino acids. Per the germline V gene, CDR1 is SGHTA and CDR2 is FQGTGA. J gave up 3 bases and V 3 bases, and 5 bases lay outside the gene matches. The CDR3 sequence is CASSLTRDSGNTIYF. The CDR3 DNA follows: TGTGCCAGCAGCTTGACCCGGGACAGTGGAAACACCATATATTTT.

This chain connects TRBV23-1 to TRBJ2-1, with TRBD2 matching over 14 bases. TRBV23-1 is an ORF; its function is uncertain. The CDR3 has 20 residues. V dropped 2 bases and J dropped 0; count of bases not matched to a gene: 9. The CDR3 spells CASSQPSGTSGGRSYNEQFF. In nucleotides, the CDR3 is TGCGCCAGCAGTCAACCTTCCGGGACTAGCGGGGGCCGCTCCTACAATGAGCAGTTCTTC.

V usage is TRBV6-1 and J usage is TRBJ1-1; maybe TRBD1 (5 bases). The CDR3 spans 15 residues. CDR1 is MNHNS, CDR2 SASEGT, per germline. Deletions cut 1 base from V and 7 bases from J, with 16 bases between. CDR3 coding DNA: TGTGCCAGCAGTGAAGTAGGGTGGCAGGGTGGTGAAGCTTTCTTT. It yields the protein CASSEVGWQGGEAFF.

This chain links TRBV7-9 with TRBJ2-7, with TRBD2 identical over 7 bases. Looked up from germline, CDR1 is SEHNR and CDR2 is FQNEAQ (reference sequence). Germline trimming cut 2 bases from V and 3 bases from J; bases unmatched to any gene: 4. CDR3 length equals 14 residues. The CDR3 spells CASSLRRDYYEQYF. As DNA, the CDR3 is TGTGCCAGCAGCTTACGTCGGGACTACTACGAGCAGTACTTC.

The chain couples TRBV7-2 to TRBJ1-1; D gene ambiguous. Trimming took 3 bases from V and 0 from J, leaving 2 bases between them. Germline loops: CDR1 SGHTA, CDR2 FQGNSA. This CDR3 region has 12 residues. The CDR3 nucleotides are TGTGCCAGCAGCTTTATGAACACTGAAGCTTTCTTT. Protein: CASSFMNTEAFF.

The chain combines TRBV19 with TRBJ1-2, with 8 bases that match TRBD1. This CDR3 contains 13 residues. Germline assignment: CDR1 LNHDA and CDR2 SQIVND (reference sequence). Unmatched junction bases numbered 10, after V lost 6 bases and J lost 10 bases. For the CDR3, the DNA is TGTGCCAGTAGATTTTCAGGGGGCCTGGTCTACACCTTC. As protein: CASRFSGGLVYTF. The whole variable domain, remainder taken from reference TRBV19 and TRBJ1-2, is DGGITQSPKYLFRKEGQNVTLSCEQNLNHDAMYWYRQDPGQGLRLIYYSQIVNDFQKGDIAEGYSVSREKKESFPLTVTSAQKNPTAFYLCASRFSGGLVYTFGSGTRLTVV.

The chain joins TRBV3-1 (or the pseudogene TRBV3-2) to TRBJ2-3, with D maybe TRBD1 (6 bases). Trimming stripped 7 bases from V and 7 bases from J, with 9 bases between. The length of the CDR3 is 11 residues. Germline CDR1 is LGHDT and CDR2 is YNNKEL (reference sequence). The CDR3 spells CASITGNTQYF. The CDR3 coding sequence is TGTGCCAGCATTACAGGGAATACGCAGTATTTT.

The chain couples TRBV5-4 to TRBJ2-7; 7 bases map to TRBD1. V lost 4 bases to trimming and J lost 3 bases; unmatched junction nucleotides: 4. The CDR3 covers 13 residues. Germline CDR1 and CDR2: SGHNT and YYREEE (reference sequence). Written as DNA, the CDR3 is TGTGCCAGCAGCCGACAGGGAATCTACGAGCAGTACTTC. It is translated as CASSRQGIYEQYF.

The chain joins TRBV19 to TRBJ1-1; no clear D gene. CDR3 size: 15 residues. Germline V CDR1 and CDR2: LNHDA, SQIVND (reference sequence). V was trimmed by 6 bases and J by 1 base, leaving 15 bases between them. CDR3 nucleotide sequence: TGTGCCAGTAGAACGCTCACCGGGGAGAACACTGAAGCTTTCTTT. The encoded protein is CASRTLTGENTEAFF. The variable domain in full, completed from reference TRBV19 and TRBJ1-1, reads DGGITQSPKYLFRKEGQNVTLSCEQNLNHDAMYWYRQDPGQGLRLIYYSQIVNDFQKGDIAEGYSVSREKKESFPLTVTSAQKNPTAFYLCASRTLTGENTEAFFGQGTRLTVV.

The rearrangement uses TRBV10-3 and TRBJ2-7; the D gene is possibly TRBD2 (6 bases). Deletions cut 2 bases from V and 7 bases from J, with 9 bases between. Germline lookup yields CDR1 ENHRY and CDR2 SYGVKD. The CDR3 sequence is 12 residues long. The CDR3: CAISEARGEQYF. The CDR3 bases are TGTGCCATCAGTGAGGCACGGGGGGAGCAGTACTTC.